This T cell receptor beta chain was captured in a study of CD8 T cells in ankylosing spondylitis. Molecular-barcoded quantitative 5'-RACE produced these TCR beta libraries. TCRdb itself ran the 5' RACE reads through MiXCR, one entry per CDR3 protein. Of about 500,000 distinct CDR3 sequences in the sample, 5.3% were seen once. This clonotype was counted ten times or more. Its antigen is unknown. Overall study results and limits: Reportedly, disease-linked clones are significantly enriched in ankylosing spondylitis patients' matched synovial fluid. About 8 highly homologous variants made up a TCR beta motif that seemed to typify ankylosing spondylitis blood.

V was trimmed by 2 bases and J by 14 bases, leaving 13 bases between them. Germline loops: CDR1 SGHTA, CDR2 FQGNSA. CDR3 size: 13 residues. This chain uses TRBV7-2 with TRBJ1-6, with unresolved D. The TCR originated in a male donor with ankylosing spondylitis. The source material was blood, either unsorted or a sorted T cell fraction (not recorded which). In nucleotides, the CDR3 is TGTGCCAGCAGCTTATCTACCAGGCGATCCCTCCACTTT. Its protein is CASSLSTRRSLHF.